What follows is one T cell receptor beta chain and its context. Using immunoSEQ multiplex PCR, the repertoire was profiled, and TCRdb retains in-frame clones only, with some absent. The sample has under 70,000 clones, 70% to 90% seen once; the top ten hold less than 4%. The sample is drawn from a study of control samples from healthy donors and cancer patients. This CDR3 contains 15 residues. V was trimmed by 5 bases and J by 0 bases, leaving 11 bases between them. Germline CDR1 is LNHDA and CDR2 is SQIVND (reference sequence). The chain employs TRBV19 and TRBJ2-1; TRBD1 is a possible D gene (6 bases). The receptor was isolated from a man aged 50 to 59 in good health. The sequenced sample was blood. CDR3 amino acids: CASSLDSSSYNEQFF. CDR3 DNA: TGTGCCAGTAGTTTGGACAGCAGCTCCTACAATGAGCAGTTCTTC.